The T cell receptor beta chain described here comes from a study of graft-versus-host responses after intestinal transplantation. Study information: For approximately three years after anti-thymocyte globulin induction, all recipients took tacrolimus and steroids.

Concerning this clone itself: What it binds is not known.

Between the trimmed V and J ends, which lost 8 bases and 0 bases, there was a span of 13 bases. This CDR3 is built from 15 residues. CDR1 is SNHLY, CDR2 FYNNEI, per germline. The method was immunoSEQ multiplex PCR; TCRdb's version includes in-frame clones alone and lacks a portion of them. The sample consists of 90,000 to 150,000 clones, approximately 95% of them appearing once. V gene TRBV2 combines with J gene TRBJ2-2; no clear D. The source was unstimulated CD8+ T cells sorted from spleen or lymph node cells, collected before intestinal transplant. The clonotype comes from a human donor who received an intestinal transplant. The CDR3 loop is CASEPRRSNTGELFF. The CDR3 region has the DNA TGTGCCAGCGAGCCCCGCAGGTCGAACACCGGGGAGCTGTTTTTT. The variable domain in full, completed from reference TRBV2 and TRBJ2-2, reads EPEVTQTPSHQVTQMGQEVILRCVPISNHLYFYWYRQILGQKVEFLVSFYNNEISEKSEIFDDQFSVERPDGSNFTLKIRSTKLEDSAMYFCASEPRRSNTGELFFGEGSRLTVL.